This TCR beta chain was captured by sequencing in a study of identical twins. General study findings and limits: Within twin pairs, the out-of-frame alpha sequences they shared showed excess low generation probability. A lower insertion count was a feature of abundant cord blood beta clonotypes, with no such feature in memory repertoires. Zero-insertion findings could be partly confounded by invariant cells (MAIT and iNKT cells). Twins' excess sharing was less marked for out-of-frame beta sequences.

Per the germline V gene, CDR1 is DFQATT and CDR2 is SNEGSKA (reference sequence). V lost 3 bases to trimming and J lost 4 bases, with 18 bases between them. The CDR3 contains 15 residues. TCRdb re-called the 5' RACE reads through MiXCR, storing one row per CDR3 protein. In the table there are some 330,000 distinct CDR3 sequences, about 9% of which are singletons. This clonotype was counted a few times. Its antigen is undetermined. Material: naive T cells sorted from blood. The sequence was obtained from a woman between 45 and 65 years old in good health. The chain joins TRBV20-1 to TRBJ2-5; D unresolved. The CDR3 nucleotides are TGCAGTGCTAGTCCTCCTGCCCTGTCCCCAGAGACCCAGTACTTC. It codes for CSASPPALSPETQYF.